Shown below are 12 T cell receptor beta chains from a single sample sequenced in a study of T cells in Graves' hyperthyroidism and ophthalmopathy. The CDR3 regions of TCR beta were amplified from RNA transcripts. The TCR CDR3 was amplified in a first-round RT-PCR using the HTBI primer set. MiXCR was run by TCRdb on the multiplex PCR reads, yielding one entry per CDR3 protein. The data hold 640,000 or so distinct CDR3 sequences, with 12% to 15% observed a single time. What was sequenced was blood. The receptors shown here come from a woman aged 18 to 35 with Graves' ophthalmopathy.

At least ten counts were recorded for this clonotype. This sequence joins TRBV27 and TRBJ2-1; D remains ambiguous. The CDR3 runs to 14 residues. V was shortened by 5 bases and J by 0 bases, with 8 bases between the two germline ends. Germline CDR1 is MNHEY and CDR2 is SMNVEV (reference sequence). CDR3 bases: TGTGCCAGCAGTGAGCTGAGCTCCTACAATGAGCAGTTCTTC. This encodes CASSELSSYNEQFF.

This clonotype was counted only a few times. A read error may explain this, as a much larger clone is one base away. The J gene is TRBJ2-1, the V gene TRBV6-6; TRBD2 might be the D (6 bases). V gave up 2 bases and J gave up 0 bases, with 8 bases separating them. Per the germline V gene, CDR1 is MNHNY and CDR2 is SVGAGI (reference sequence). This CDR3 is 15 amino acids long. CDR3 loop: CASSYGGNSYNEQFF. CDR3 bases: TGTGCCAGCAGTTACGGCGGGAACTCCTACAATGAGCAGTTCTTC.

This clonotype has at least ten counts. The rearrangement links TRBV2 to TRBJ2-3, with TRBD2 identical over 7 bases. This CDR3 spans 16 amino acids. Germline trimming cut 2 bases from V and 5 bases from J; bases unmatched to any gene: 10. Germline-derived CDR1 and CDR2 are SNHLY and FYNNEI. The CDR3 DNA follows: TGTGCCAGCAGTGAACGCGGGAGAAAGGGATTAGATACGCAGTATTTT. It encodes CASSERGRKGLDTQYF. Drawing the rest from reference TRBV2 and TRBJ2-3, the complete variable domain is EPEVTQTPSHQVTQMGQEVILRCVPISNHLYFYWYRQILGQKVEFLVSFYNNEISEKSEIFDDQFSVERPDGSNFTLKIRSTKLEDSAMYFCASSERGRKGLDTQYFGPGTRLTVL.

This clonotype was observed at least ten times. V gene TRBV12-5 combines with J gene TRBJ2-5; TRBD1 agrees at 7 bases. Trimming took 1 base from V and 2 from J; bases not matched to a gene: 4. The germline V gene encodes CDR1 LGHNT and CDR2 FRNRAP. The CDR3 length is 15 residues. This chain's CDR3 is CASGLGTGPQETQYF. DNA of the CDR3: TGTGCTAGTGGTTTGGGGACAGGCCCTCAAGAGACCCAGTACTTC. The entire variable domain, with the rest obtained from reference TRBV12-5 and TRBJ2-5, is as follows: DARVTQTPRHKVTEMGQEVTMRCQPILGHNTVFWYRQTMMQGLELLAYFRNRAPLDDSGMPKDRFSAEMPDATLATLKIQPSEPRDSAVYFCASGLGTGPQETQYFGPGTRLLVL.

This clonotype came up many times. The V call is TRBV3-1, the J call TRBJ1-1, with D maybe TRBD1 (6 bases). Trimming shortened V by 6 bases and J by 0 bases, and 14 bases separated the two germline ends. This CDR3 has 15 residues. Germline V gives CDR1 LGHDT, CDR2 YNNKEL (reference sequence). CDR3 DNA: TGTGCCAGCAGGGACGGACAGAGGGTGAACACTGAAGCTTTCTTT. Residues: CASRDGQRVNTEAFF. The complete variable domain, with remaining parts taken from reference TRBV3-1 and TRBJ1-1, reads DTAVSQTPKYLVTQMGNDKSIKCEQNLGHDTMYWYKQDSKKFLKIMFSYNNKELIINETVPNRFSPKSPDKAHLNLHINSLELGDSAVYFCASRDGQRVNTEAFFGQGTRLTVV.

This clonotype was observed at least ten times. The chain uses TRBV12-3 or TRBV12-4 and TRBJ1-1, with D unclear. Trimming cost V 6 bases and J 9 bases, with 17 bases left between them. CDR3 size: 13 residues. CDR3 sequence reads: CASSHPPGAQAFF. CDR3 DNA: TGTGCCAGCAGCCACCCCCCAGGAGCACAAGCTTTCTTT.

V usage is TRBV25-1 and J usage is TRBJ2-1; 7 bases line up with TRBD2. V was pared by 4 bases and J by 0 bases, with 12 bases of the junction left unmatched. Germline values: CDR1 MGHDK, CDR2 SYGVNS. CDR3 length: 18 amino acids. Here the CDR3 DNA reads TGTGCCAGCAGTGGTACAGGCCCCGAGCGGGACTCCTACAATGAGCAGTTCTTC. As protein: CASSGTGPERDSYNEQFF.

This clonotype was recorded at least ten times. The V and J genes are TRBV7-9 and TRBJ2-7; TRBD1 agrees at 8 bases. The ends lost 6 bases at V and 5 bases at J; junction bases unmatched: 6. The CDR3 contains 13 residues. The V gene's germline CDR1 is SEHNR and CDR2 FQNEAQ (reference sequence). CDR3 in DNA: TGTGCCAGCAGGGGGGACAGGACGAACGAGCAGTACTTC. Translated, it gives CASRGDRTNEQYF.

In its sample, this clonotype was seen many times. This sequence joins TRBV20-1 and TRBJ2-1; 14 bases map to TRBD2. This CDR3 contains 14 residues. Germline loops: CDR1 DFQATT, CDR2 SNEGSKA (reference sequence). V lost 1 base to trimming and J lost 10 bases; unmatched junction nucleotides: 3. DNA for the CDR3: TGCAGTGCTAGAGTGGGACTAGCGGGAGAGGAGCAGTTCTTC. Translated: CSARVGLAGEEQFF.

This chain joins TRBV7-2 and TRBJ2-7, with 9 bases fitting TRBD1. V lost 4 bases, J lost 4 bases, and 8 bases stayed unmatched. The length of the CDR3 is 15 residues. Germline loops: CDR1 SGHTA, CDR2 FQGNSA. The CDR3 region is CASSYYPGQGYEQYV. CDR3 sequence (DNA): TGTGCCAGCAGCTATTACCCGGGACAGGGTTACGAGCAGTACGTC.

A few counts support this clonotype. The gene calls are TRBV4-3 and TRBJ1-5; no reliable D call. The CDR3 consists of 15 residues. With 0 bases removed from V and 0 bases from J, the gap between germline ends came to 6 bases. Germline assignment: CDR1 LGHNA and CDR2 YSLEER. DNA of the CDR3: TGCGCCAGCAGCCAAGATGGAAATAGCAATCAGCCCCAGCATTTT. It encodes CASSQDGNSNQPQHF.

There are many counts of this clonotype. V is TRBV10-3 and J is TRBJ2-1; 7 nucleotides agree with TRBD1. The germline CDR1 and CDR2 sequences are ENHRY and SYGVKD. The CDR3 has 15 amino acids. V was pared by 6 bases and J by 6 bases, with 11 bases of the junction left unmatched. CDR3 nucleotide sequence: TGTGCCATCAGCCGACAGGGTCTAGGGCCCAATGAGCAGTTCTTC. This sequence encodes CAISRQGLGPNEQFF.